This T cell receptor (beta chain) came from a study of human T cells and chemical hapten exposure. The CDR3 is 18 amino acids. Germline V gene lookup returns CDR1 ENHRY and CDR2 SYGVKD. The J segment lost 1 base and the V segment lost 3 bases, leaving 10 bases of the junction unmatched. Per the original data handling: Sample TCR counts, which ranged from 23,224 to 690,600, had a median of roughly 96,000. TCRdb recomputed calls from the RACE reads with MiXCR, one row per CDR3 protein. The V and J calls follow TCRdb's processing rather than the paper's. Altogether approximately 350,000 distinct CDR3 sequences are present, around 7% being singletons, with the ten largest covering roughly 7.9%. Time point meaning: patch test 1, 2 weeks after DPC sensitization. Treatment specified: therapeutic diphenylcyclopropenone sensitization with weekly scalp DPC. This clonotype was seen only a few times.

This receptor was obtained from a woman between 18 and 30 years old with alopecia areata. Some clones in this sample may be carry-over from other donors' samples. The sequencing here drew on whole blood, taken in connection with sensitization to the hapten diphenylcyclopropenone (DPC). The chain has TRBV10-3 and TRBJ2-2; the match to TRBD2 covers 8 bases. CDR3 loop: CAISDLPGLGRNTGELFF. The DNA for the CDR3 is TGTGCCATCAGTGATTTACCGGGACTAGGGCGGAACACCGGGGAGCTGTTTTTT.